The 11 T cell receptor beta chains listed next were all sequenced from one sample in a study of blood T cell repertoires in COVID-19. TCRdb's copy holds only in-frame clones and misses some; the assay was immunoSEQ multiplex PCR. This table has roughly 180,000 clones, just over 85% appearing once. Sequencing was carried out using peripheral blood. The receptors come from a man aged 55 to 69 with acute or convalescent COVID-19.

This clone was found once. The J gene is TRBJ2-1, the V gene TRBV7-9; possible D gene TRBD1, 6 bases. Per germline, CDR1 SEHNR and CDR2 FQNEAQ (reference sequence). V lost 8 bases and J lost 3, with 26 bases in between. This CDR3 is built from 18 residues. The chain's CDR3 is CASRGPNNRADLYNEQFF. Here the CDR3 DNA reads TGTGCCAGCCGAGGTCCGAACAACAGGGCCGATCTCTACAATGAGCAGTTCTTC.

This clone appeared a few times. Other DNA sequences within the sample encode an identical CDR3. V gene TRBV20-1 combines with J gene TRBJ2-1; the D is unclear. The CDR3 length is 10 residues. The V gene's germline CDR1 is DFQATT and CDR2 SNEGSKA (reference sequence). V was pared by 5 bases and J by 6 bases, with 5 bases between. CDR3 sequence reads: CSAYLNEQFF. In DNA, the CDR3 is TGCAGTGCTTATCTCAATGAGCAGTTCTTC.

The chain joins TRBV28 to TRBJ1-2; D unresolved. There are 12 residues in the CDR3. Germline assignment: CDR1 MDHEN and CDR2 SYDVKM. V was clipped by 6 bases and J by 4 bases, with 9 bases between them. The CDR3 spells CASREFGYGYTF. The CDR3, as DNA: TGTGCCAGCAGAGAGTTTGGCTATGGCTACACCTTC.

V usage is TRBV4-1 and J usage is TRBJ2-2, with 11 bases lining up with TRBD2. This CDR3 has 17 residues. V gave up 1 base and J gave up 4 bases; unmatched junction bases: 5. Germline CDR1 and CDR2: MGHRA and YSYEKL. CDR3 bases: TGCGCCAGCAGCCAAGGACTAGCGGGGATACTCACCGGGGAGCTGTTTTTT. The encoded protein is CASSQGLAGILTGELFF.

The V and J genes are TRBV19 and TRBJ2-5; the match to TRBD2 covers 9 bases. The CDR3 runs to 16 residues. V shed 4 bases and J 5 bases; nucleotides not matched to a gene: 11. The germline V gene has CDR1 LNHDA and CDR2 SQIVND (reference sequence). The CDR3 DNA reads as TGTGCCAGTAGTAAAAAGGGACTAGCTGTAGAGGAGACCCAGTACTTC. Translating it yields CASSKKGLAVEETQYF.

In this sample, this clone turned up a few times. The chain carries TRBV2 and TRBJ1-6; 7 bases match TRBD1. J gave up 14 bases and V 3 bases, and 10 bases lay outside the gene matches. The length of the CDR3 is 14 residues. Per the germline V gene, CDR1 is SNHLY and CDR2 is FYNNEI. CDR3 in amino acids: CASSDDRARSALHF. CDR3 coding DNA: TGTGCCAGCAGTGACGACAGGGCGAGATCCGCCCTCCACTTT.

This chain connects TRBV25-1 to TRBJ2-1; no firm D call. CDR3 length equals 11 residues. The V end was cut by 10 bases, the J end by 5 bases, with 9 bases between. CDR1 is MGHDK and CDR2 is SYGVNS in the germline V gene. CDR3 sequence: CATALNNEQFF. In DNA, the CDR3 is TGTGCCACCGCACTGAACAATGAGCAGTTCTTC.

The J gene is TRBJ1-1, the V gene TRBV5-1; the D gene is possibly TRBD1 (5 bases). The CDR3 length is 13 residues. The germline V gene encodes CDR1 SGHRS and CDR2 YFSETQ. Trimming took 4 bases from V and 5 from J, leaving 12 bases between them. The CDR3 nucleotides read TGCGCCAGCAGCCCCCCGGGGGTGACTGAAGCTTTCTTT. Amino acid sequence: CASSPPGVTEAFF.

This chain joins TRBV19 and TRBJ2-2; D uncertain. V was pared by 5 bases and J by 0 bases, with 10 bases between. The CDR3 is 15 residues long. Germline values: CDR1 LNHDA, CDR2 SQIVND (reference sequence). CDR3 in amino acids: CASSVHRANTGELFF. CDR3 in DNA: TGTGCCAGTAGTGTACATCGGGCGAACACCGGGGAGCTGTTTTTT.

The chain employs TRBV2 and TRBJ2-7, with D possibly being TRBD1 (6 bases). The CDR3 has 15 amino acids. With 1 base removed from V and 1 base from J, the gap between germline ends came to 11 bases. The germline V gene encodes CDR1 SNHLY and CDR2 FYNNEI. The CDR3 DNA is TGTGCCAGCAGTGAAGGCAGGGGAGCGTCCTACGAGCAGTACTTC. Amino acid sequence: CASSEGRGASYEQYF.

The rearrangement links TRBV5-1 to TRBJ2-2; D is unclear. V was cut by 4 bases and J by 3 bases, with 13 bases left in between. CDR3 length: 15 amino acids. Germline V gene sequence: CDR1 SGHRS, CDR2 YFSETQ. CDR3 DNA sequence: TGCGCCAGCAGCCCTCAGGCCGGCTACACCGGGGAGCTGTTTTTT. Residues: CASSPQAGYTGELFF.